One and the same sample provided the 10 T cell receptor beta chains below, sequenced in a study of cytomegalovirus exposure and HLA in healthy donors. The PCR made use of 60 Vbeta and 13 Jbeta primers. Profiling relied on immunoSEQ multiplex PCR, and the TCRdb table lists in-frame clones only, not all of them. The sample contains about 180,000 clones, approximately 84% of which appear only once. Material: PBMCs. These receptor sequences come from a girl between 5 and 17 years old in good health and CMV-seropositive.

The chain joins TRBV7-9 to TRBJ2-3; 8 bases align to TRBD1. Germline V gives CDR1 SEHNR, CDR2 FQNEAQ (reference sequence). V lost 6 bases and J lost 3; bases outside the gene matches: 5. The CDR3 runs to 14 residues. The CDR3 sequence: CASRTGERTDTQYF. The CDR3 coding sequence is TGTGCCAGCAGGACAGGGGAAAGAACAGATACGCAGTATTTT. The full variable domain, its missing parts supplied by reference TRBV7-9 and TRBJ2-3, is DTGVSQNPRHKITKRGQNVTFRCDPISEHNRLYWYRQTLGQGPEFLTYFQNEAQLEKSRLLSDRFSAERPKGSFSTLEIQRTEQGDSAMYLCASRTGERTDTQYFGPGTRLTVL.

V and J are TRBV18 and TRBJ2-1; weak D call: TRBD1 (6 bases). V was clipped by 8 bases and J by 7 bases, with 15 bases between them. Germline-derived CDR1 and CDR2 are KGHSH and LQKENI. CDR3 length: 13 residues. CDR3 sequence (DNA): TGTGCCAGCACCCTTTTAACAGGGAATGAGCAGTTCTTC. Residues: CASTLLTGNEQFF.

The rearrangement joins TRBV7-6 to TRBJ1-2; 9 bases line up with TRBD1. J gave up 8 bases and V 3 bases, and 13 bases lay outside the gene matches. Germline values: CDR1 SGHVS, CDR2 FNYEAQ. CDR3 length: 16 amino acids. CDR3 coding DNA: TGTGCCAGCAGCTTGTACCCGGGACAGGGCTCGAAAGGCTACACCTTC. Residues: CASSLYPGQGSKGYTF. Full variable domain (outside the CDR3, taken from reference TRBV7-6 and TRBJ1-2): GAGVSQSPRYKVTKRGQDVALRCDPISGHVSLYWYRQALGQGPEFLTYFNYEAQQDKSGLPNDRFSAERPEGSISTLTIQRTEQRDSAMYRCASSLYPGQGSKGYTFGSGTRLTVV.

The chain's CDR3 is CASSLTSGVTVSYNEQFF. The CDR3 bases are TGTGCCAGCAGCCTGACTAGCGGGGTTACCGTCTCCTACAATGAGCAGTTCTTC. This rearrangement joins TRBV7-2 to TRBJ2-1; 11 positions match TRBD2. Germline loops: CDR1 SGHTA, CDR2 FQGNSA. The V segment lost 5 bases and the J segment 0 bases; nucleotides outside the gene matches: 9. The CDR3 runs 18 residues.

This clone was recorded a few times. V gene TRBV5-1 combines with J gene TRBJ2-7; D uncertain. The ends were cut back, 3 bases at V and 2 bases at J, with 18 bases in the middle. Germline CDR1 is SGHRS and CDR2 is YFSETQ. The CDR3 sequence is 16 residues long. In DNA, the CDR3 is TGCGCCAGCAGCTCGGTCATCCGTTCACCCCCCTACGAGCAGTACTTC. It yields the protein CASSSVIRSPPYEQYF.

The CDR3 loop reads CASSPDSSGVGNTIYF. CDR3 DNA: TGCGCCAGCAGCCCGGACTCCTCAGGGGTTGGAAACACCATATATTTT. J is TRBJ1-3 and V is TRBV5-1; the D gene is possibly TRBD1 (6 bases). Germline CDR1 and CDR2: SGHRS and YFSETQ. This CDR3 is 16 amino acids long. V was pared by 4 bases and J by 3 bases, with 17 bases between.

This clone was seen once. The V gene is TRBV7-9, the J gene TRBJ1-2, with 10 bases that match TRBD1. Germline V gene sequence: CDR1 SEHNR, CDR2 FQNEAQ (reference sequence). CDR3 length equals 14 residues. With V trimmed by 7 bases and J by 8 bases, 10 bases remained unmatched. The CDR3 loop is CASNRRQGAIGYTF. The DNA of the CDR3 is TGTGCCAGCAACCGCAGACAGGGGGCAATCGGCTACACCTTC.

The chain couples TRBV5-1 to TRBJ2-1, with 14 bases aligning to TRBD2. The CDR3 has 16 amino acids. The germline V gene has CDR1 SGHRS and CDR2 YFSETQ. Trimming cost V 4 bases and J 1 base; bases outside gene matches: 1. This CDR3 reads CASSGTSGGSYNEQFF. In nucleotides, the CDR3 is TGCGCCAGCAGCGGGACTAGCGGGGGATCCTACAATGAGCAGTTCTTC.

The rearrangement uses TRBV7-2 and TRBJ2-1; D ambiguous. V gave up 4 bases and J gave up 0 bases, with 4 bases separating them. The germline V gene has CDR1 SGHTA and CDR2 FQGNSA. The CDR3 is 13 residues long. The CDR3 coding sequence is TGTGCCAGCAGCTCTAGCTCCTACAATGAGCAGTTCTTC. It encodes CASSSSSYNEQFF.

This sequence joins TRBV19 and TRBJ1-5; no definite D call. Trimming shortened V by 4 bases and J by 6 bases, and 13 bases separated the two germline ends. Germline V gene data show CDR1 as LNHDA and CDR2 as SQIVND (reference sequence). This CDR3 is built from 14 residues. DNA of the CDR3: TGTGCCAGTAGTAACCCCAGGAGCGGTCAGCCCCAGCATTTT. Its protein is CASSNPRSGQPQHF.